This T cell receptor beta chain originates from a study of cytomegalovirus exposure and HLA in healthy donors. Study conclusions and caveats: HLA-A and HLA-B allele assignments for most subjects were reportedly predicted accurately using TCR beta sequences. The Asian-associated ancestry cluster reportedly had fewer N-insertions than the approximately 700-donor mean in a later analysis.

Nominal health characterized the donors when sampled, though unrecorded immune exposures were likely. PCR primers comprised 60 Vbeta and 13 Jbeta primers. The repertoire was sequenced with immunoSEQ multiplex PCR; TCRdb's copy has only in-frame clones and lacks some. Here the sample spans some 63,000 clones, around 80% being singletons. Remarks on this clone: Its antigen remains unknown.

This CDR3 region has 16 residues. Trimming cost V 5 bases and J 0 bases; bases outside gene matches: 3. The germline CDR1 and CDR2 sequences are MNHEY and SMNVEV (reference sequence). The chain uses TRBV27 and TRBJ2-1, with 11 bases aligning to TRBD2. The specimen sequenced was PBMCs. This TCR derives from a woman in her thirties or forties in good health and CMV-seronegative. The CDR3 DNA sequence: TGTGCCAGCAGTCTCGGGACTAGCGGCTCCTACAATGAGCAGTTCTTC. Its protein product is CASSLGTSGSYNEQFF.